This TCR beta chain was sequenced during a study of T cells after somatic rescue of genetic block. This table comes from immunoSEQ multiplex PCR, and its TCRdb copy is limited to in-frame clones, with some not included. The table shows approximately 71,000 clones, with 85% to 95% occurring only once. Trimming took off 4 bases at V and 2 bases at J, with 9 bases between the two ends. The CDR3 is 14 amino acids. Germline lookup yields CDR1 ENHRY and CDR2 SYGVKD. The sample taken for sequencing was peripheral blood mononuclear cells (PBMCs). The V and J genes are TRBV10-3 and TRBJ2-1; either TRBD1 or TRBD2 may fit D (6 bases each). The sequence came from a man aged 35-49 years. CDR3 amino acids: CAISGGATYNEQFF. DNA for the CDR3: TGTGCCATCAGTGGGGGGGCCACCTACAATGAGCAGTTCTTC.